Following are 21 T cell receptor beta chains from one sample sequenced in a study of cytomegalovirus exposure and HLA in healthy donors. Both 60 Vbeta primers and 13 Jbeta primers went into the PCR. Here immunoSEQ multiplex PCR was the method, and the copy in TCRdb shows in-frame clones only, minus some. The data contain over 150,000 clones, around four fifths of them singletons. The sample consisted of PBMCs. These receptors were taken from a woman aged 18-30 years in good health and CMV-seronegative.

This clone came up a few times. The genes are TRBV5-6 and TRBJ2-1; 7 bases align to TRBD1. The CDR3 length is 18 residues. Trimming at V came to 3 bases and at J to 0 bases, leaving 12 bases not matched to a gene. Germline V CDR1 and CDR2: SGHDT, YYEEEE. CDR3 nucleotide sequence: TGTGCCAGCAGCTGGAAACAGGGGCCTCCATTCTCCTACAATGAGCAGTTCTTC. This codes for CASSWKQGPPFSYNEQFF.

This chain uses TRBV5-1 with TRBJ2-2; weak D call: TRBD1 (6 bases). Germline V gene lookup returns CDR1 SGHRS and CDR2 YFSETQ. Trimming took off 4 bases at V and 1 base at J, with 11 bases between the two ends. This CDR3 has 15 residues. CDR3 sequence: CASSPSRGNTGELFF. CDR3 coding DNA: TGCGCCAGCAGCCCGAGCAGGGGGAACACCGGGGAGCTGTTTTTT.

The chain uses TRBV6-1 and TRBJ2-2; TRBD2 matches 7 bases. The CDR3 consists of 16 residues. Germline V gives CDR1 MNHNS, CDR2 SASEGT. Trimming removed 2 bases from V and 1 base from J; junction bases left unmatched: 4. CDR3 sequence: CASSEQGGKNTGELFF. CDR3 in DNA: TGTGCCAGCAGTGAACAGGGAGGGAAGAACACCGGGGAGCTGTTTTTT.

The V gene is TRBV7-2, the J gene TRBJ2-2, with TRBD1 identical over 7 bases. The CDR3 is 15 amino acids. Germline-derived CDR1 and CDR2 are SGHTA and FQGNSA. V shed 5 bases and J 2 bases; nucleotides not matched to a gene: 5. The CDR3 nucleotides read TGTGCCAGCAGCGCGACAGGGATAAACACCGGGGAGCTGTTTTTT. Its translation: CASSATGINTGELFF.

V and J are TRBV10-3 and TRBJ1-2; no clear D. Germline V gene sequence: CDR1 ENHRY, CDR2 SYGVKD. The CDR3 loop spans 14 amino acids. Trimming shortened V by 7 bases and J by 3 bases, and 15 bases separated the two germline ends. CDR3: CAIKSNDGDYGYTF. As DNA, the CDR3 is TGTGCCATCAAAAGTAATGACGGGGACTATGGCTACACCTTC.

The chain uses TRBV18 and TRBJ2-1; 10 nucleotides align to TRBD2. Germline lookup yields CDR1 KGHSH and CDR2 LQKENI. V shed 4 bases and J 6 bases; nucleotides not matched to a gene: 6. The CDR3 has 15 amino acids. CDR3 sequence (DNA): TGTGCCAGCTCACTTCGGACTAGCGGAAGCAATGAGCAGTTCTTC. Translating gives CASSLRTSGSNEQFF.

This chain joins TRBV5-5 and TRBJ2-7; TRBD2 might be the D (6 bases). Between the trimmed V and J ends, which lost 4 bases and 6 bases, there was a span of 11 bases. CDR1 and CDR2 (germline): SGHKS, YYEKEE (reference sequence). The CDR3 is 12 amino acids. CDR3 amino acids: CASSLEGREQYF. CDR3 sequence (DNA): TGTGCCAGCAGCCTGGAGGGGCGCGAGCAGTACTTC.

This clone was observed once. The chain employs TRBV20-1 and TRBJ1-4, with D perhaps TRBD1 (6 bases). V lost 3 bases and J 9 bases, leaving 8 bases between the germline ends. There are 11 residues in the CDR3. Germline-derived CDR1 and CDR2 are DFQATT and SNEGSKA (reference sequence). In nucleotides, the CDR3 is TGCAGTGCTAGGGACAGCAAAAAACTGTTTTTT. Protein product: CSARDSKKLFF.

This clone was recorded a few times. The chain recombines TRBV6-6 with TRBJ1-1; weak D call: TRBD1 (5 bases). Deletions cut 9 bases from V and 0 bases from J, with 11 bases between. This CDR3 has 13 residues. CDR1 is MNHNY and CDR2 is SVGAGI in the germline V gene (reference sequence). For the CDR3, the DNA is TGTGCCAGTCACGACAGACTGAACACTGAAGCTTTCTTT. Amino acids: CASHDRLNTEAFF.

The chain recombines TRBV7-6 with TRBJ2-1, with 9 bases identical to TRBD2. Unmatched junction bases numbered 13, after V lost 3 bases and J lost 7 bases. Germline CDR1 is SGHVS and CDR2 is FNYEAQ. The CDR3 runs to 17 residues. The DNA of the CDR3 is TGTGCCAGCAGCTTCGCAAAGCGGGGGGTGCTTTGGAATGAGCAGTTCTTC. Amino acid sequence: CASSFAKRGVLWNEQFF.

V usage is TRBV6-1 and J usage is TRBJ1-1; 8 bases are shared with TRBD1. CDR1 is MNHNS, CDR2 SASEGT, per germline. The CDR3 is 15 residues long. With 4 bases clipped from V and 0 bases from J, the junction kept 4 bases outside the gene matches. The CDR3 nucleotides read TGTGCCAGCAGTGTGAACAGGGGGGTGAACACTGAAGCTTTCTTT. The encoded protein is CASSVNRGVNTEAFF.

V gene TRBV5-4 combines with J gene TRBJ1-2, with D possibly matching TRBD1 (5 bases). CDR1 SGHNT and CDR2 YYREEE come from the germline V gene (reference sequence). The CDR3 totals 15 residues. Trimming cost V 4 bases and J 7 bases, with 20 bases left between them. CDR3 sequence reads: CASSNSGVEPFGYTF. CDR3 DNA: TGTGCCAGCAGCAATTCGGGGGTTGAACCATTTGGCTACACCTTC.

In this sample, this clone turned up once. The rearrangement links TRBV5-4 to TRBJ2-3, with D tentatively TRBD2 (6 bases). The CDR3 extends over 14 amino acids. Germline CDR1 SGHNT, CDR2 YYREEE (reference sequence). V was pared by 3 bases and J by 0 bases, with 8 bases between. CDR3 coding DNA: TGTGCCAGCAGCTCGAGCGGGAGCACAGATACGCAGTATTTT. It encodes CASSSSGSTDTQYF. Supplemented by reference TRBV5-4 and TRBJ2-3, the full variable domain reads ETGVTQSPTHLIKTRGQQVTLRCSSQSGHNTVSWYQQALGQGPQFIFQYYREEENGRGNFPPRFSGLQFPNYSSELNVNALELDDSALYLCASSSSGSTDTQYFGPGTRLTVL.

This chain uses TRBV6-5 with TRBJ1-1; D might be TRBD1 (5 bases). The CDR3 has 14 amino acids. V lost 0 bases to trimming and J lost 5 bases, with 10 bases between them. Germline values: CDR1 MNHEY, CDR2 SVGAGI. CDR3 nucleotides: TGTGCCAGCAGTTACTCGGGGTCAGGGACTGAAGCTTTCTTT. Its translation: CASSYSGSGTEAFF.

This clone was picked up a small number of times. V is TRBV5-1 and J is TRBJ2-7, with a weak D call TRBD1 (6 bases). CDR3 size: 13 residues. Per the germline V gene, CDR1 is SGHRS and CDR2 is YFSETQ. Trimming removed 5 bases from V and 2 bases from J, with 11 bases in between. The CDR3 nucleotides read TGCGCCAGCAGTCAGGGACACCCCTACGAGCAGTACTTC. This codes for CASSQGHPYEQYF.

The J gene is TRBJ2-5, the V gene TRBV18; D gene unclear. The J call could be wrong; TRBJ2-7 is a better fit for the DNA end. In germline, CDR1 is KGHSH, CDR2 LQKENI. There are 13 residues in the CDR3. The CDR3 DNA reads as TGTGCCAGCTCACCACTGGTCTCCTACGAGCAGTACTTC. Translation: CASSPLVSYEQYF.

This clone was recorded only once. The CDR3: CASSVGAGQGGRYEQYF. The CDR3 region has the DNA TGTGCCAGCAGCGTAGGGGCCGGACAGGGGGGTCGCTACGAGCAGTACTTC. This chain connects TRBV9 to TRBJ2-7; TRBD1 matches at 10 bases. The CDR3 contains 17 residues. Per the germline V gene, CDR1 is SGDLS and CDR2 is YYNGEE. Losses at the gene ends were 0 bases for V and 3 bases for J; bases not matched to a gene: 9.

This clone was seen a handful of times. This chain uses TRBV15 with TRBJ1-1; D is uncertain. There are 15 residues in the CDR3. Trimming took 3 bases from V and 1 from J, leaving 12 bases between them. The germline V gene has CDR1 LNHNV and CDR2 YYDKDF (reference sequence). The CDR3 loop reads CATSRGGFENTEAFF. The CDR3 DNA is TGTGCCACCAGCAGGGGAGGGTTTGAGAACACTGAAGCTTTCTTT.

The chain has TRBV18 and TRBJ2-2; D possibly corresponds to TRBD2 (6 bases). V gave up 1 base and J gave up 1 base, with 7 bases separating them. Germline loops: CDR1 KGHSH, CDR2 LQKENI. The CDR3 loop spans 15 amino acids. The CDR3 DNA reads TGTGCCAGCTCACCACGGGGGGTGAACACCGGGGAGCTGTTTTTT. Residues: CASSPRGVNTGELFF.

The table lists this clone with many counts. The chain carries TRBV2 and TRBJ2-7; D gene unclear. Trimming shortened V by 2 bases and J by 2 bases, and 13 bases separated the two germline ends. Germline-derived CDR1 and CDR2 are SNHLY and FYNNEI. The CDR3 runs 15 residues. This CDR3 reads CASSERIQVTYEQYF. In DNA, the CDR3 is TGTGCCAGCAGTGAACGGATCCAGGTGACCTACGAGCAGTACTTC.

This rearrangement joins TRBV7-9 to TRBJ1-1, with D unclear. This CDR3 comprises 14 residues. Germline lookup yields CDR1 SEHNR and CDR2 FQNEAQ (reference sequence). Trimming took off 1 base at V and 6 bases at J, with 12 bases between the two ends. The CDR3 is CASSLGSGRAEAFF. DNA for the CDR3: TGTGCCAGCAGCTTAGGGAGCGGGCGGGCTGAAGCTTTCTTT. Variable domain in full (rest from reference TRBV7-9 and TRBJ1-1): DTGVSQNPRHKITKRGQNVTFRCDPISEHNRLYWYRQTLGQGPEFLTYFQNEAQLEKSRLLSDRFSAERPKGSFSTLEIQRTEQGDSAMYLCASSLGSGRAEAFFGQGTRLTVV.